This note documents a single T cell receptor (beta chain) sequence. Its target is unknown. Patients with a history of autoimmune disease or on systemic immunosuppression were excluded. The data originate from a study of OX40 agonist ivuxolimab in advanced cancers. Study-level information: Patients received ivuxolimab, an agonistic anti-OX40 (CD134) antibody.

Some clones are missing from TCRdb's copy, which holds only in-frame ones; the method was immunoSEQ multiplex PCR. The sample has about 44,000 clones; approximately 86% are singletons. Per germline, CDR1 SGHRS and CDR2 YFSETQ. V was pared by 3 bases and J by 10 bases, with 5 bases of the junction left unmatched. The CDR3 consists of 13 residues. Whole-study findings and limits: Clonal expansion among partial responders at 0.1-3.0 mg/kg ranked near the lowest. Some nonresponders additionally presented with little normalized T-cell clonal expansion.

The sequence was obtained from an adult with an advanced solid tumor such as melanoma, head and neck, liver or kidney cancer. The gene calls are TRBV5-1 and TRBJ2-1; 9 nucleotides match TRBD1. The sequences come from CD4+ or CD8+ T cells sorted from blood, collected in a trial of the OX40 agonist ivuxolimab. CDR3 in DNA: TGCGCCAGCAGCTGGGGACAGGGAGGAGAGCAGTTCTTC. It specifies CASSWGQGGEQFF. The entire variable domain, with the rest obtained from reference TRBV5-1 and TRBJ2-1, is as follows: KAGVTQTPRYLIKTRGQQVTLSCSPISGHRSVSWYQQTPGQGLQFLFEYFSETQRNKGNFPGRFSGRQFSNSRSEMNVSTLELGDSALYLCASSWGQGGEQFFGPGTRLTVL.